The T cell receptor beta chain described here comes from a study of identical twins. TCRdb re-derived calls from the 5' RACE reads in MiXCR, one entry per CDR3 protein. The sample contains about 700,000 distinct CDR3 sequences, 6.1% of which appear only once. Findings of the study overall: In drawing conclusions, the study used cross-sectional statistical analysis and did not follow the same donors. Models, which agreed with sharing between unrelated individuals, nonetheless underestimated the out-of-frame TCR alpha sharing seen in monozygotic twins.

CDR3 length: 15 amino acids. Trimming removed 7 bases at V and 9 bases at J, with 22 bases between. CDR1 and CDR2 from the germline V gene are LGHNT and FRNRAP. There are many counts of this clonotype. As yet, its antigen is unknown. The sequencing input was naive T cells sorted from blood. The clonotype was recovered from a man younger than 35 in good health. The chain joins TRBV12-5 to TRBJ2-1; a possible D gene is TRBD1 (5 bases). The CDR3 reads CASADGAEPLGEQFF. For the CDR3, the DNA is TGTGCTAGTGCCGATGGGGCGGAGCCGTTGGGTGAGCAGTTCTTC.